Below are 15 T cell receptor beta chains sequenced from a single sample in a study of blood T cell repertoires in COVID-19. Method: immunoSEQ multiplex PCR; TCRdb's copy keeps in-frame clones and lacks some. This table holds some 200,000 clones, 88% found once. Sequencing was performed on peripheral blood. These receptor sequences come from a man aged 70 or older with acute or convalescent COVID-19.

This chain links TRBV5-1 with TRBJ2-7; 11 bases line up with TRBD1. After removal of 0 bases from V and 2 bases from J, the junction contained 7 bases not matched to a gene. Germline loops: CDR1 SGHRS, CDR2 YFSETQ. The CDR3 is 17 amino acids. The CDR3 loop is CASSLARGTGGTYEQYF. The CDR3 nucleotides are TGCGCCAGCAGCTTGGCCCGAGGGACAGGGGGGACCTACGAGCAGTACTTC.

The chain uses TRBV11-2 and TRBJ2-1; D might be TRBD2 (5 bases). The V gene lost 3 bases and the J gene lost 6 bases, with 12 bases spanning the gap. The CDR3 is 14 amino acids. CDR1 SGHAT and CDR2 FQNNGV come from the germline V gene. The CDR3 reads CASSLVLAPNEQFF. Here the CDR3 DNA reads TGTGCCAGCAGCTTGGTTCTAGCCCCCAATGAGCAGTTCTTC.

The CDR3 DNA follows: TGCGCCAGCAGCCAAGATAGTGGCTCCTACAATGAGCAGTTCTTC. Its translation is CASSQDSGSYNEQFF. The J gene is TRBJ2-1, the V gene TRBV4-1; D remains unclear. CDR1 is MGHRA, CDR2 YSYEKL, per germline. The CDR3 is 15 amino acids. V dropped 0 bases and J dropped 0 bases, with 6 bases sitting between them.

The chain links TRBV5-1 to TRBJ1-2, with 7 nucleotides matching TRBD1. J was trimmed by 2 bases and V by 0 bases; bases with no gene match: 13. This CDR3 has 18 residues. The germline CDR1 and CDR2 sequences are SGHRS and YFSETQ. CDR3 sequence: CASSLAGPQGGPNYGYTF. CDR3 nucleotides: TGCGCCAGCAGCTTGGCCGGTCCTCAGGGGGGCCCAAACTATGGCTACACCTTC.

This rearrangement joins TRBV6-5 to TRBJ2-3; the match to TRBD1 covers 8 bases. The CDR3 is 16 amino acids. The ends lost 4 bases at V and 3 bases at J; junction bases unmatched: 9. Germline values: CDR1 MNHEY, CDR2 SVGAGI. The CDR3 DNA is TGTGCCAGCAGTTCAAAAGGGCAGGGGGCGACAGATACGCAGTATTTT. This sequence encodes CASSSKGQGATDTQYF.

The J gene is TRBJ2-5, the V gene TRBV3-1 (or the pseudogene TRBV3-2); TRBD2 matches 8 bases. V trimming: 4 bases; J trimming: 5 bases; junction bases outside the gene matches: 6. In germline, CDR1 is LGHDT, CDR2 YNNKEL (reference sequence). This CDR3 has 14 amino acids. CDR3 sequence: CASSPSGLVETQYF. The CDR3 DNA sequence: TGTGCCAGCAGCCCCTCGGGACTAGTGGAGACCCAGTACTTC.

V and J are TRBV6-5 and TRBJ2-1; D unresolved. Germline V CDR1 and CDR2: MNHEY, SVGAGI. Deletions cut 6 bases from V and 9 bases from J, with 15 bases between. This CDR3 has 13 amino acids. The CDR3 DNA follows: TGTGCCAGCAGCACCACAGCTAAGGTTGAGCAGTTCTTC. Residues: CASSTTAKVEQFF.

The CDR3 protein is CASSAAGTYNEQFF. The CDR3 DNA reads as TGTGCCAGCAGCGCCGCCGGGACCTACAATGAGCAGTTCTTC. This sequence joins TRBV7-3 and TRBJ2-1, with D possibly matching TRBD2 (5 bases). Trimming shortened V by 5 bases and J by 2 bases, and 10 bases separated the two germline ends. CDR1 is SGHTA and CDR2 is FQGTGA in the germline V gene. The CDR3 loop spans 14 amino acids.

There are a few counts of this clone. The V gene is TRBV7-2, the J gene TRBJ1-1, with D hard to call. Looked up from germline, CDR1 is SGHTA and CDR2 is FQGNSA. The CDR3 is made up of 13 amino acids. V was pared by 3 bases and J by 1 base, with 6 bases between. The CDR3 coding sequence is TGTGCCAGCAGCTTTCATAGGAACACTGAAGCTTTCTTT. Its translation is CASSFHRNTEAFF.

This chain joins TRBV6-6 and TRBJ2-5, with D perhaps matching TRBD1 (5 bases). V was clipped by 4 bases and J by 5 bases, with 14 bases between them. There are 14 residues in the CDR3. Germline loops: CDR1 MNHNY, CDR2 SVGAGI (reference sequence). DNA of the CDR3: TGTGCCAGCAGTTTGCAGGGCGTGAGGGAGACCCAGTACTTC. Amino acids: CASSLQGVRETQYF.

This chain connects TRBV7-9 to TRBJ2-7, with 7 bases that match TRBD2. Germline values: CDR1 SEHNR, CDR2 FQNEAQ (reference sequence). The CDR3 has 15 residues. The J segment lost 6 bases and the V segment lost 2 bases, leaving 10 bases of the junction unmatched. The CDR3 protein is CASSLFPSGRIEQYF. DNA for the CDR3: TGTGCCAGCAGCTTATTCCCTAGCGGACGTATCGAGCAGTACTTC.

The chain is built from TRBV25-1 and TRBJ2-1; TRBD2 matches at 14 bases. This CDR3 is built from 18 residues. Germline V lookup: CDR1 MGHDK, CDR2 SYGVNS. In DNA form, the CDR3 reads TGTTCCCGACCGTGGACTAGCGGGAGGCTGAGCTCCTACAATGAGCAGTTCTTC. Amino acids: CSRPWTSGRLSSYNEQFF.

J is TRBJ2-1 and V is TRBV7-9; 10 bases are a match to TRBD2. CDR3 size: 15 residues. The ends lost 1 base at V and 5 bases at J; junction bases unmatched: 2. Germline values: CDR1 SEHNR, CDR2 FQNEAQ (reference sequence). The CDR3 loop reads CASSLGAGGHNEQFF. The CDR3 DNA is TGTGCCAGCAGCTTAGGAGCGGGAGGGCACAATGAGCAGTTCTTC.

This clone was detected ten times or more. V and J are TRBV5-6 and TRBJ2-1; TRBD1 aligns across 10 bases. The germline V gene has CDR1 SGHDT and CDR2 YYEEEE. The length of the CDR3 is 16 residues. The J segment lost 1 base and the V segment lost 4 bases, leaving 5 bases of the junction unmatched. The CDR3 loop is CASSKDRGESYNEQFF. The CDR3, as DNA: TGTGCCAGCAGCAAGGACAGGGGGGAATCCTACAATGAGCAGTTCTTC.

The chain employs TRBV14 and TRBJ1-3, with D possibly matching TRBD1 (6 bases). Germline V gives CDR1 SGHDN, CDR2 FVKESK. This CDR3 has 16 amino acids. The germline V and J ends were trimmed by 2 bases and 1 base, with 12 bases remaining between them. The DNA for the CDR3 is TGTGCCAGCAGCCAATTCGGACAGCTGTCTGGAAACACCATATATTTT. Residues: CASSQFGQLSGNTIYF.